Listed below are T cell receptor beta chains from one sample, sequenced in a study of human T cells and chemical hapten exposure. TCRdb redid the calling of the RACE reads with MiXCR, one entry per CDR3 protein. Of 120,000 or so distinct CDR3 sequences in the sample, roughly 13% were seen once. This material consisted of whole blood, taken in connection with sensitization to the hapten diphenylcyclopropenone (DPC). These receptor sequences come from a man between 18 and 35 years old with alopecia areata. Some clones in this sample may be carry-over from other donors' samples. CDR3s include the opening cysteine and the closing phenylalanine or tryptophan. The D gene is left open where the match is weak. Where a row states a size, it is once, few, many or the class of an expanded clone; other rows omit it.

clone_size j_call v_call d_call cdr3_aa cdr3_nt
few TRBJ2-3 TRBV9 . CASSEWTDTDTQYF TGTGCCAGCAGCGAGTGGACGGACACAGATACGCAGTATTTT
. TRBJ2-5 TRBV11-2 TRBD2 CASRGLAGGTQETQYF TGTGCCAGCAGGGGACTAGCGGGGGGCACCCAAGAGACCCAGTACTTC
. TRBJ1-1 TRBV20-1 . CSARGQGIEAFF TGCAGTGCTAGAGGGCAGGGAATTGAAGCTTTCTTT
few TRBJ2-5 TRBV7-2 TRBD1 CASSLVRTGEETQYF TGTGCCAGCAGCTTAGTCCGGACAGGGGAAGAGACCCAGTACTTC
. TRBJ2-7 TRBV20-1 . CSARDPGYEQYF TGCAGTGCTAGAGATCCGGGGTACGAGCAGTACTTC
few TRBJ2-5 TRBV20-1 . CSARDGIVGYQETQYF TGCAGTGCTAGAGATGGAATAGTTGGGTACCAAGAGACCCAGTACTTC
few TRBJ2-1 TRBV28 . CASRSIANEQFF TGTGCCAGCAGGTCTATCGCCAATGAGCAGTTCTTC
. TRBJ1-2 TRBV11-2 TRBD1 CASSRGTGGFGYTF TGTGCCAGCAGCCGTGGGACAGGGGGCTTTGGCTACACCTTC
. TRBJ1-1 TRBV4-3 . CASSQDLGTPNTEAFF TGCGCCAGCAGCCAAGATCTTGGGACACCGAACACTGAAGCTTTCTTT
few TRBJ1-2 TRBV20-1 . CSARPFTF TGCAGTGCTAGACCGTTTACCTTC
few TRBJ1-1 TRBV3-1 TRBD1 CASSLQQGATEAFF TGTGCCAGCAGCCTACAACAGGGGGCCACTGAAGCTTTCTTT
few TRBJ1-1 TRBV7-2 . CASSFSRGTEAFF TGTGCCAGCAGCTTTTCGAGGGGCACTGAAGCTTTCTTT
. TRBJ1-2 TRBV5-1 TRBD1 CASSLAVGTGSGYTF TGCGCCAGCAGCTTGGCGGTAGGGACAGGGTCTGGCTACACCTTC
few TRBJ2-3 TRBV11-2 . CASSSPGGVSTDTQYF TGTGCCAGCAGCTCCCCTGGAGGGGTGAGCACAGATACGCAGTATTTT
. TRBJ1-6 TRBV7-2 . CASSPQADSPLHF TGTGCCAGCAGCCCCCAGGCTGATTCACCCCTCCACTTT
many TRBJ2-1 TRBV19 TRBD2 CASTPPGSLAGAYEQFF TGTGCCAGTACCCCTCCCGGAAGTCTAGCGGGGGCCTATGAGCAGTTCTTC
. TRBJ2-1 TRBV7-8 . CASSLARLALYNEQFF TGTGCCAGCAGCTTAGCGCGTCTAGCGCTTTACAATGAGCAGTTCTTC
many TRBJ2-4 TRBV11-2 . CASSPPPDRLAKNIQYF TGTGCCAGCAGCCCTCCCCCCGACCGACTAGCCAAAAACATTCAGTACTTC
. TRBJ2-3 TRBV7-2 . CASSFISGASTDTQYF TGTGCCAGCAGCTTCATAAGCGGCGCTAGCACAGATACGCAGTATTTT
many TRBJ2-5 TRBV7-9 . CASSSEETQYF TGTGCCAGCAGCTCGGAAGAGACCCAGTACTTC
. TRBJ1-2 TRBV6-6 TRBD1 CASRRWTGPNYGYTF TGTGCCAGCAGACGCTGGACAGGACCTAACTATGGCTACACCTTC
few TRBJ1-6 TRBV7-9 . CASSPLGQPNSPLHF TGTGCCAGCAGCCCGCTAGGACAGCCGAATTCACCCCTCCACTTT